The 13 T cell receptor beta chains presented below share a single source sample, sequenced in a study of T cells after somatic rescue of genetic block. The assay was immunoSEQ multiplex PCR, and TCRdb's table has in-frame clones only and misses some. The top ten clones hold more than 0.075% of a sample with 55,000 or so clones, approximately 96% of them seen once. Material for sequencing was peripheral blood mononuclear cells (PBMCs). These receptors came from a child younger than two.

The count of this clone is one. This chain links TRBV5-4 with TRBJ1-3, with 8 bases identical to TRBD1. V lost 3 bases, J lost 0 bases, and 5 bases stayed unmatched. Per germline, CDR1 SGHNT and CDR2 YYREEE (reference sequence). This CDR3 spans 16 amino acids. In DNA form, the CDR3 reads TGTGCCAGCAGCTGGGGAACAGGGGGCTCTGGAAACACCATATATTTT. Translated, it gives CASSWGTGGSGNTIYF. Complete variable domain (other parts from reference TRBV5-4 and TRBJ1-3): ETGVTQSPTHLIKTRGQQVTLRCSSQSGHNTVSWYQQALGQGPQFIFQYYREEENGRGNFPPRFSGLQFPNYSSELNVNALELDDSALYLCASSWGTGGSGNTIYFGEGSWLTVV.

The chain is built from TRBV5-6 and TRBJ2-1; the match to TRBD2 covers 12 bases. The germline CDR1 and CDR2 sequences are SGHDT and YYEEEE. This CDR3 is 15 amino acids long. Losses at the gene ends were 1 base for V and 7 bases for J; bases not matched to a gene: 3. CDR3 amino acids: CASSLLAGGKNEQFF. CDR3 coding DNA: TGTGCCAGCAGCTTGCTAGCGGGAGGGAAGAATGAGCAGTTCTTC.

This clone is a singleton in its sample. J is TRBJ2-7 and V is TRBV27, with a possible D match to TRBD2 (6 bases). This CDR3 has 16 residues. The V end was cut by 6 bases, the J end by 2 bases, with 20 bases between. Germline CDR1 and CDR2: MNHEY and SMNVEV (reference sequence). Here the CDR3 reads CASSRDMAQRAYEQYF. CDR3 nucleotides: TGTGCCAGCAGCCGAGATATGGCCCAGCGGGCCTACGAGCAGTACTTC.

The V gene is TRBV30, the J gene TRBJ2-5; the match to TRBD2 covers 11 bases. V dropped 3 bases and J dropped 5; count of bases not matched to a gene: 2. This CDR3 spans 13 amino acids. Per germline, CDR1 GTSNPN and CDR2 SVGIG (reference sequence). The CDR3, as DNA: TGTGCCTGGAGACTAGCGGGAGCCGAGACCCAGTACTTC. Translated: CAWRLAGAETQYF.

The chain uses TRBV6-5 and TRBJ2-7, with D uncertain. Germline loops: CDR1 MNHEY, CDR2 SVGAGI. Trimming stripped 6 bases from V and 0 bases from J, with 6 bases between. This CDR3 has 12 residues. CDR3 DNA: TGTGCCAGCAGATCGAACTCCTACGAGCAGTACTTC. It specifies CASRSNSYEQYF.

V gene TRBV7-9 combines with J gene TRBJ1-5; tentative D call: TRBD1 (5 bases). Germline V lookup: CDR1 SEHNR, CDR2 FQNEAQ (reference sequence). The CDR3 loop spans 12 amino acids. V was cut by 2 bases and J by 6 bases, with 5 bases left in between. The CDR3 DNA reads as TGTGCCAGCAGCTTACAGGGTCAGCCCCAGCATTTT. This encodes CASSLQGQPQHF.

The chain employs TRBV27 and TRBJ2-3, with 8 bases identical to TRBD2. Germline CDR1 MNHEY, CDR2 SMNVEV (reference sequence). CDR3 length: 17 residues. The trim removed 4 bases at V and 4 bases at J, leaving 13 bases unmatched. The CDR3 here is CASSSPISGISADTQYF. Written as DNA, the CDR3 is TGTGCCAGCAGTTCACCGATTAGCGGGATAAGTGCAGATACGCAGTATTTT.

This sequence joins TRBV6-1 and TRBJ2-7, with D tentatively TRBD2 (6 bases). The CDR3 loop spans 12 amino acids. Germline V lookup: CDR1 MNHNS, CDR2 SASEGT. With 7 bases removed from V and 3 bases from J, the gap between germline ends came to 10 bases. CDR3 nucleotides: TGTGCCAGCAATTCCGGGGGCTACGAGCAGTACTTC. It encodes CASNSGGYEQYF.

This clone has only one observation. The gene calls are TRBV6-1 and TRBJ2-3, with 9 bases that match TRBD2. The CDR3 runs 14 residues. After removal of 4 bases from V and 2 bases from J, the junction contained 1 base not matched to a gene. Germline loops: CDR1 MNHNS, CDR2 SASEGT. The chain's CDR3 is CASSVAGVTDTQYF. CDR3 bases: TGTGCCAGCAGTGTAGCGGGAGTCACAGATACGCAGTATTTT.

J is TRBJ2-5 and V is TRBV7-9, with a possible D match to TRBD2 (5 bases). The germline V and J ends were trimmed by 1 base and 4 bases, with 7 bases remaining between them. The CDR3 is 13 residues long. Per germline, CDR1 SEHNR and CDR2 FQNEAQ (reference sequence). In DNA form, the CDR3 reads TGTGCCAGCAGCTTAGGCGGACTAGAGACCCAGTACTTC. It yields the protein CASSLGGLETQYF.

The chain recombines TRBV7-3 with TRBJ2-5, with 7 bases lining up with TRBD2. Trimming took 5 bases from V and 4 from J; bases not matched to a gene: 4. The CDR3 is made up of 13 amino acids. Germline V gene sequence: CDR1 SGHTA, CDR2 FQGTGA. CDR3: CASSASGGETQYF. The CDR3 bases are TGTGCCAGCAGCGCGTCGGGGGGAGAGACCCAGTACTTC.

CDR3 protein: CASSTRGSEPSYEQYF. The CDR3 bases are TGTGCCAGCAGCACGAGGGGCAGTGAACCCTCCTACGAGCAGTACTTC. This chain connects TRBV21-1 to TRBJ2-7. TRBV21-1 is an annotated pseudogene. This CDR3 contains 16 residues.

The chain combines TRBV6-1 with TRBJ2-3; no reliable D call. Trimming stripped 7 bases from V and 6 bases from J, with 14 bases between. The CDR3 length is 13 residues. The germline V gene encodes CDR1 MNHNS and CDR2 SASEGT. This CDR3 reads CASNLFPLDTQYF. The CDR3 DNA sequence: TGTGCCAGCAACCTCTTCCCCTTGGATACGCAGTATTTT.